One and the same sample provided the 10 T cell receptor beta chains below, sequenced in a study of T cell responses to AZD1222 COVID-19 vaccine. Assay: immunoSEQ multiplex PCR; the TCRdb copy retains only in-frame clones and omits some. This table has 80,000 to 100,000 clones, over 75% appearing once. The material was peripheral blood, obtained on day 0 of AZD1222 vaccination. The receptors derive from an adult in good health.

Only one count was recorded for this clone. V is TRBV6-5 and J is TRBJ2-5; D possibly uses TRBD1 or TRBD2 (5 bases each). The germline gives CDR1 MNHEY, CDR2 SVGAGI. The germline V and J ends were trimmed by 6 bases and 5 bases, with 19 bases remaining between them. The CDR3 contains 15 residues. In DNA, the CDR3 is TGTGCCAGCAGAAGCGCAGGGAGCGCTACGGAGACCCAGTACTTC. It translates to CASRSAGSATETQYF.

The gene calls are TRBV6-6 and TRBJ2-7; D remains ambiguous. V shed 0 bases and J shed 1 base, with 4 bases lying between them. The germline gives CDR1 MNHNY, CDR2 SVGAGI (reference sequence). This CDR3 has 13 amino acids. In DNA, the CDR3 is TGTGCCAGCAGTTACTCGACGTCCTACGAGCAGTACTTC. It yields the protein CASSYSTSYEQYF.

The chain is built from TRBV6-4 and TRBJ1-4; 9 bases align to TRBD1. The J segment lost 7 bases and the V segment lost 0 bases, leaving 12 bases of the junction unmatched. Looked up from germline, CDR1 is MRHNA and CDR2 is SNTAGT. This CDR3 has 18 residues. The CDR3 nucleotides are TGTGCCAGCAGTGACTCGATGGGGGGACAGGGAAGGGGTGAAAAACTGTTTTTT. This encodes CASSDSMGGQGRGEKLFF.

The V gene is TRBV5-6, the J gene TRBJ2-7; 10 nucleotides line up with TRBD2. Germline assignment: CDR1 SGHDT and CDR2 YYEEEE. Trimming took 4 bases from V and 0 from J; bases not matched to a gene: 4. CDR3 size: 15 residues. CDR3 sequence (DNA): TGTGCCAGCAGCGAGACTAGCGGGCTCTCCTACGAGCAGTACTTC. Its protein product is CASSETSGLSYEQYF. Based on the CDR3 plus reference TRBV5-6 and TRBJ2-7, the full variable domain is DAGVTQSPTHLIKTRGQQVTLRCSPKSGHDTVSWYQQALGQGPQFIFQYYEEEERQRGNFPDRFSGHQFPNYSSELNVNALLLGDSALYLCASSETSGLSYEQYFGPGTRLTVT.

The chain links TRBV5-1 to TRBJ2-7; D might be TRBD2 (5 bases). The CDR3 has 14 residues. CDR1 and CDR2 (germline): SGHRS, YFSETQ. Trimming pared 2 bases from V and 2 bases from J, leaving 11 bases between. This CDR3 is CASSLRGRTYEQYF. As DNA, the CDR3 is TGCGCCAGCAGCTTACGAGGGAGAACCTACGAGCAGTACTTC.

The chain carries TRBV2 and TRBJ2-1; D may be TRBD1 (6 bases). CDR1 and CDR2 from the germline V gene are SNHLY and FYNNEI. The CDR3 runs 16 residues. Deletions cut 4 bases from V and 5 bases from J, with 18 bases between. CDR3 protein: CASSVFAGVGDNEQFF. The DNA of the CDR3 is TGTGCCAGCAGTGTCTTCGCAGGGGTAGGGGACAATGAGCAGTTCTTC.

The V call is TRBV6-2 or TRBV6-3, the J call TRBJ1-4; D remains ambiguous. The V end lost 2 bases, the J end lost 2 bases, and 9 bases lay between the germline ends. The length of the CDR3 is 15 residues. CDR1 is MNHEY, CDR2 SVGEGT, per germline. In DNA, the CDR3 is TGTGCCAGCAGTTACATGCTCCGTACTAATGAAAAACTGTTTTTT. Protein product: CASSYMLRTNEKLFF.

There are a few counts of this clone. CDR3 region: CASSGLYTEAFF. The CDR3 DNA sequence: TGTGCCAGCAGTGGCTTGTACACTGAAGCTTTCTTT. The chain has TRBV28 and TRBJ1-1; D gene unclear. Trimming cost V 5 bases and J 3 bases, with 7 bases left between them. The CDR3 totals 12 residues. Germline CDR1 reads MDHEN; CDR2 reads SYDVKM.

The chain joins TRBV28 to TRBJ2-5; 8 positions match TRBD2. The germline V gene encodes CDR1 MDHEN and CDR2 SYDVKM. The CDR3 extends over 14 amino acids. Trimming removed 6 bases from V and 3 bases from J; junction bases left unmatched: 6. CDR3 nucleotides: TGTGCCAGCAGACTGGGGACTAGAGAAGAGACCCAGTACTTC. As protein: CASRLGTREETQYF. The whole variable domain, filled in from reference TRBV28 and TRBJ2-5, reads DVKVTQSSRYLVKRTGEKVFLECVQDMDHENMFWYRQDPGLGLRLIYFSYDVKMKEKGDIPEGYSVSREKKERFSLILESASTNQTSMYLCASRLGTREETQYFGPGTRLLVL.

This chain links TRBV29-1 with TRBJ2-7; 11 bases line up with TRBD2. V was pared by 6 bases and J by 2 bases, with 3 bases of the junction left unmatched. This CDR3 spans 13 amino acids. CDR1 and CDR2 from the germline V gene are SQVTM and ANQGSEA. The CDR3 DNA reads as TGCAGCGTGACTAGCGGGGCCACCTACGAGCAGTACTTC. Translated, it gives CSVTSGATYEQYF.